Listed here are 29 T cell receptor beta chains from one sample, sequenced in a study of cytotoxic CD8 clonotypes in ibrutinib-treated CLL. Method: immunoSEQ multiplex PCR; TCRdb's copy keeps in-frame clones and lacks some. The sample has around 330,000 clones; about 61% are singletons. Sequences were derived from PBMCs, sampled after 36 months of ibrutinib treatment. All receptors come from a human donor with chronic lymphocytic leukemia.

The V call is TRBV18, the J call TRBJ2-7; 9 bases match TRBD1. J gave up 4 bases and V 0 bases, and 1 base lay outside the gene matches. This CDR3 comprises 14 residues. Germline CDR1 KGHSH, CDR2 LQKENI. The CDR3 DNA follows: TGTGCCAGCTCACCACCGGACAGGGGATACGAGCAGTACTTC. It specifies CASSPPDRGYEQYF.

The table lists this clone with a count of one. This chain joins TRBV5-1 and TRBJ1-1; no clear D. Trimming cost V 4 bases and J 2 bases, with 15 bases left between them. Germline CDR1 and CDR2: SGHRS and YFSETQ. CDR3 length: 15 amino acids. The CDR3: CASSPRPVPNTEAFF. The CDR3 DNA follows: TGCGCCAGCAGCCCTCGGCCGGTGCCCAACACTGAAGCTTTCTTT.

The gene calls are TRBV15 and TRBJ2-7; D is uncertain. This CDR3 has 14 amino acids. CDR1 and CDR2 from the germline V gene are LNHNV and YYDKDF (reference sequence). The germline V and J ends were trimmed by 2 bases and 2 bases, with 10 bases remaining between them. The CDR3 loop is CATSRPDQPYEQYF. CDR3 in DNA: TGTGCCACCAGCAGACCGGACCAGCCCTACGAGCAGTACTTC.

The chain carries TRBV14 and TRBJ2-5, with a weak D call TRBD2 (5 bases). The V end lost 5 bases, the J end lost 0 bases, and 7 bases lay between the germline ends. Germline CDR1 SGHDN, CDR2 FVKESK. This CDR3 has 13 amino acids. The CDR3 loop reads CASSTRYQETQYF. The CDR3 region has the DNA TGTGCCAGCAGCACTAGGTACCAAGAGACCCAGTACTTC.

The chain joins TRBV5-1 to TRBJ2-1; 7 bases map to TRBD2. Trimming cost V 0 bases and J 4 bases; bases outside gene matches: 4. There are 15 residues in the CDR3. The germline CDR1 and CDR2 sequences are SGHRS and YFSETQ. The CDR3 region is CASSLVGREYNEQFF. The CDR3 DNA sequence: TGCGCCAGCAGCTTGGTTGGGCGGGAGTACAATGAGCAGTTCTTC.

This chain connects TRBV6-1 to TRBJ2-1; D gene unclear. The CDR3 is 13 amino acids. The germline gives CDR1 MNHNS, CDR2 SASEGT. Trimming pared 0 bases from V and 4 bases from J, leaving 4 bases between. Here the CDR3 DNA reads TGTGCCAGCAGTGAAGCACAATACAATGAGCAGTTCTTC. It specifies CASSEAQYNEQFF.

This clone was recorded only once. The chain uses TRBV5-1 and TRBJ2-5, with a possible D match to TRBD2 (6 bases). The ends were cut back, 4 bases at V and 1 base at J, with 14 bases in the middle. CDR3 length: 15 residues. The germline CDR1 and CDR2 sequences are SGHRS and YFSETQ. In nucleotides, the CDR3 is TGCGCCAGCAGCCCGCTATTAGCGGCCCAAGAGACCCAGTACTTC. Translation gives CASSPLLAAQETQYF.

CDR3 residues: CASSLGAGYGYTF. DNA of the CDR3: TGCGCCAGCAGCTTGGGGGCAGGTTATGGCTACACCTTC. The chain carries TRBV5-1 and TRBJ1-2; D is unclear. V lost 0 bases, J lost 5 bases, and 8 bases lay in between. CDR3 size: 13 residues. Looked up from germline, CDR1 is SGHRS and CDR2 is YFSETQ.

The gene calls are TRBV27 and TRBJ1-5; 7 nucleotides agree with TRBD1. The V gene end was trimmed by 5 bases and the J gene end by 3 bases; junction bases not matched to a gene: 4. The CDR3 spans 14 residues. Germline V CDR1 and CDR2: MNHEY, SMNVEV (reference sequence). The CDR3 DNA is TGTGCCAGCAGTCTGACAGGGCACAATCAGCCCCAGCATTTT. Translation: CASSLTGHNQPQHF.

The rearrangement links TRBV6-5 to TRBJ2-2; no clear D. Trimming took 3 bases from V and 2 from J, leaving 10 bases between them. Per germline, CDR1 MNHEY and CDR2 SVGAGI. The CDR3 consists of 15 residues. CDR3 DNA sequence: TGTGCCAGCAGTTATAACTGGGCCAACACCGGGGAGCTGTTTTTT. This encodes CASSYNWANTGELFF.

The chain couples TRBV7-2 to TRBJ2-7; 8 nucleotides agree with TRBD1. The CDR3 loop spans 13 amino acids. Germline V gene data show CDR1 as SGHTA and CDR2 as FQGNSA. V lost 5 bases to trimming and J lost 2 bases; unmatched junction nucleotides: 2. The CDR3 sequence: CASSLDRAYEQYF. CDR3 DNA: TGTGCCAGCAGCCTGGACAGGGCCTACGAGCAGTACTTC.

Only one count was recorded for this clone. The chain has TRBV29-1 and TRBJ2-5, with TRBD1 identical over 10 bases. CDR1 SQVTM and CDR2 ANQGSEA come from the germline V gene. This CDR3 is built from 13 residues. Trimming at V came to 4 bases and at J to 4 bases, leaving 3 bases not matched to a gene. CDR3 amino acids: CSVGGTGVETQYF. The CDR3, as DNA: TGCAGCGTTGGGGGGACAGGGGTAGAGACCCAGTACTTC.

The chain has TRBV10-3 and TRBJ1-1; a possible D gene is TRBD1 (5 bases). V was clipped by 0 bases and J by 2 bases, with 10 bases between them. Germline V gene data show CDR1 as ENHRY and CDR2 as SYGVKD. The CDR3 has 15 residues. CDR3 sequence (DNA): TGTGCCATCAGTGAGTCGGGACTTCTAAACACTGAAGCTTTCTTT. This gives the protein CAISESGLLNTEAFF.

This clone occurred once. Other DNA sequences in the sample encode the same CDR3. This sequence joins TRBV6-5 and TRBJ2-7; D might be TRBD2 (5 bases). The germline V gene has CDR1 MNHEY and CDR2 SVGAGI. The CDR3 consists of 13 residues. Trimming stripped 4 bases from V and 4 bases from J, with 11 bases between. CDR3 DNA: TGTGCCAGCAGTTTCGGGGTGTCGTACGAGCAGTACTTC. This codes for CASSFGVSYEQYF.

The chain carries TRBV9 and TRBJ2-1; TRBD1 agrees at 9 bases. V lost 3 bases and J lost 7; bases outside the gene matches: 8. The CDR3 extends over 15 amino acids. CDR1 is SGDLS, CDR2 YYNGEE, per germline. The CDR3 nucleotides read TGTGCCAGCAGCGCGAGGGGACAGGGTAGTAATGAGCAGTTCTTC. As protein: CASSARGQGSNEQFF.

CDR3 region: CASSAPGHFYEQYF. The CDR3 coding sequence is TGTGCCAGCAGCGCTCCGGGACACTTCTACGAGCAGTACTTC. The V gene is TRBV7-3, the J gene TRBJ2-7; possible D gene TRBD1, 6 bases. The CDR3 loop spans 14 amino acids. Germline-derived CDR1 and CDR2 are SGHTA and FQGTGA. The ends were cut back, 5 bases at V and 3 bases at J, with 14 bases in the middle.

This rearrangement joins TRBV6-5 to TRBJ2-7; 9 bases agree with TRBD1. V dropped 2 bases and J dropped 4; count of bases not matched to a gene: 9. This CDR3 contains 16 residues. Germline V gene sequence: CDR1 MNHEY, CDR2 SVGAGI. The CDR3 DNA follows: TGTGCCAGCAGTTACCCCCCGGGACAGGGAAGGTACGAGCAGTACTTC. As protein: CASSYPPGQGRYEQYF.

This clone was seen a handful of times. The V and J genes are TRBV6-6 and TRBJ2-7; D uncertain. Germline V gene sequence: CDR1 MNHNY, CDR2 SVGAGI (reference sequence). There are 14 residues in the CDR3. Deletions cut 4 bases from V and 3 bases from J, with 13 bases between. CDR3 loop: CASSSVGSLYEQYF. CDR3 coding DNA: TGTGCCAGCAGTTCCGTCGGCAGCCTCTACGAGCAGTACTTC.

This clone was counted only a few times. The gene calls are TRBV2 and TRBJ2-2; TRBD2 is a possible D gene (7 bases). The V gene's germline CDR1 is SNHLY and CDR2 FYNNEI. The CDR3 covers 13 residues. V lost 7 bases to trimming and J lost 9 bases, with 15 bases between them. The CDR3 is CASTQTGGWELFF. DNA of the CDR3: TGTGCCAGCACCCAGACGGGGGGCTGGGAGCTGTTTTTT.

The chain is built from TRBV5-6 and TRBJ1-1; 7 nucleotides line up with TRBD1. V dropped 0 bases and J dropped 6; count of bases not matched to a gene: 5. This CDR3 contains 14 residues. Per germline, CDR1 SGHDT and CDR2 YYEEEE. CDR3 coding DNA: TGTGCCAGCAGCTTGGACAGGGGCTCCGCTGAAGCTTTCTTT. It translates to CASSLDRGSAEAFF.

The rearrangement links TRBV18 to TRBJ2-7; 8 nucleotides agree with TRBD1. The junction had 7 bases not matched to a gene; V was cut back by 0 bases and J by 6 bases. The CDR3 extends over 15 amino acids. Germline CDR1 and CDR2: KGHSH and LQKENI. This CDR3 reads CASSPPDRGMGEQYF. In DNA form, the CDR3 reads TGTGCCAGCTCACCACCCGACAGGGGAATGGGCGAGCAGTACTTC.

CDR3 sequence: CASSQPLAGGAYEQFF. The CDR3 DNA reads as TGCGCCAGCAGCCAACCCCTAGCGGGGGGGGCATATGAGCAGTTCTTC. The chain uses TRBV4-1 and TRBJ2-1; 12 bases agree with TRBD2. Germline V gene data show CDR1 as MGHRA and CDR2 as YSYEKL. Trimming took 2 bases from V and 8 from J; bases not matched to a gene: 7. This CDR3 is 16 amino acids long.

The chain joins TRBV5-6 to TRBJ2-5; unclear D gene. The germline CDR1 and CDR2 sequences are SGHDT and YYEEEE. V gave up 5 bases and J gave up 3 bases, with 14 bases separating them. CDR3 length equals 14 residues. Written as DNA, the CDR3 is TGTGCCAGCAGTGGGGTGGGCGTTGAAGAGACCCAGTACTTC. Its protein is CASSGVGVEETQYF. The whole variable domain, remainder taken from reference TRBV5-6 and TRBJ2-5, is DAGVTQSPTHLIKTRGQQVTLRCSPKSGHDTVSWYQQALGQGPQFIFQYYEEEERQRGNFPDRFSGHQFPNYSSELNVNALLLGDSALYLCASSGVGVEETQYFGPGTRLLVL.

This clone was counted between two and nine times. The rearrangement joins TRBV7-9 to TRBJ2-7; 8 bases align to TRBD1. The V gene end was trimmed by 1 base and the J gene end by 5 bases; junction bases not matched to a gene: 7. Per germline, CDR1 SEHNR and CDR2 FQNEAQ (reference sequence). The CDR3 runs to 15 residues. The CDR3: CASSLGWTGRDEQYF. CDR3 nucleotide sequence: TGTGCCAGCAGCTTAGGGTGGACAGGGAGAGACGAGCAGTACTTC.

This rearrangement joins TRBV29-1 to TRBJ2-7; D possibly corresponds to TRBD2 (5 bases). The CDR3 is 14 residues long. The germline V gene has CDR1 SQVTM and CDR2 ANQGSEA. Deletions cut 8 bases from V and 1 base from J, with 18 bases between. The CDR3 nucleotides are TGCAGCATCCAGCCTGGACTTTCGTCCTACGAGCAGTACTTC. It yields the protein CSIQPGLSSYEQYF.

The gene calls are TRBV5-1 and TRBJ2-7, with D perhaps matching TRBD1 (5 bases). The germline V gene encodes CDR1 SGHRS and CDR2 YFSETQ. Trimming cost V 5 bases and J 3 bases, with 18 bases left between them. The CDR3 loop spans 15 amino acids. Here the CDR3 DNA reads TGCGCCAGCAGACCTATCACTAAAGGGGTCTACGAGCAGTACTTC. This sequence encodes CASRPITKGVYEQYF.

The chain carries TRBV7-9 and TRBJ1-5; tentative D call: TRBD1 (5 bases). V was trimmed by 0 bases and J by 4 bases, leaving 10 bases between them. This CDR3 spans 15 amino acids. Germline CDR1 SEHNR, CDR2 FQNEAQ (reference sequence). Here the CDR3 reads CASSLAGGGNQPQHF. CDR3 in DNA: TGTGCCAGCAGCTTAGCCGGTGGGGGGAATCAGCCCCAGCATTTT.

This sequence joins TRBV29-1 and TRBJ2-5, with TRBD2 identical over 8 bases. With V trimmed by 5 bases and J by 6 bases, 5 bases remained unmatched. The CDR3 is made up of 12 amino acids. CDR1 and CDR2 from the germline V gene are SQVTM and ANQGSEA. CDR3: CSVRGGGKTQYF. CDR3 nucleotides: TGCAGCGTTCGGGGGGGCGGAAAGACCCAGTACTTC.

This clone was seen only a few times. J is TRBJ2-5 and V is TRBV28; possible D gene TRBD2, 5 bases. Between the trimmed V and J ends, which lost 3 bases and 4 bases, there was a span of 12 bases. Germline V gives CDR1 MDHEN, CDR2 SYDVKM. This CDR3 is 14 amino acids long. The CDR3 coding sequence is TGTGCCAGCAGTTTGGCCGGGGAGCCAGAGACCCAGTACTTC. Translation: CASSLAGEPETQYF.